The 22 T cell receptor beta chains given below trace back to one sample, sequenced in a study of T-cell memory formation after mild COVID-19. MiXCR, run by TCRdb on the 5' RACE reads, gives a single entry per CDR3 protein. The sample yields about 190,000 distinct CDR3 sequences, about 16% seen once. The sample taken for sequencing was PBMCs or a T cell subset sorted from them (not recorded which). Every receptor here comes from an adult woman who had mild COVID-19 (a few samples of this study predate the infection). Cell type and time point are not known.

This clonotype came up a few times. The rearrangement links TRBV20-1 to TRBJ2-1; D unresolved. The CDR3 loop spans 14 amino acids. Germline CDR1 DFQATT, CDR2 SNEGSKA (reference sequence). The germline V and J ends were trimmed by 0 bases and 6 bases, with 12 bases remaining between them. In DNA form, the CDR3 reads TGCAGTGCTAGAGATTCGATTAGCCCCAATGAGCAGTTCTTC. This gives the protein CSARDSISPNEQFF.

A few counts support this clonotype. This rearrangement joins TRBV7-3 to TRBJ1-1; TRBD1 agrees at 9 bases. V trimming: 5 bases; J trimming: 4 bases; junction bases outside the gene matches: 11. The germline gives CDR1 SGHTA, CDR2 FQGTGA. This CDR3 is built from 16 residues. In DNA, the CDR3 is TGTGCCAGCAGCCAAAAGGCCGGGACAGGGCCCACTGAAGCTTTCTTT. Translating it yields CASSQKAGTGPTEAFF. The complete variable domain, with remaining parts taken from reference TRBV7-3 and TRBJ1-1, reads GAGVSQTPSNKVTEKGKYVELRCDPISGHTALYWYRQSLGQGPEFLIYFQGTGAADDSGLPNDRFFAVRPEGSVSTLKIQRTERGDSAVYLCASSQKAGTGPTEAFFGQGTRLTVV.

There are a few counts of this clonotype. The rearrangement joins TRBV4-3 to TRBJ1-2; weak D call: TRBD1 (5 bases). This CDR3 has 18 amino acids. Looked up from germline, CDR1 is LGHNA and CDR2 is YSLEER. Trimming cost V 0 bases and J 8 bases, with 25 bases left between them. CDR3 DNA sequence: TGCGCCAGCAGCCAAGATGATGGTTACAGCGCAGGGATAGGCGGCTACACCTTC. Amino acid sequence: CASSQDDGYSAGIGGYTF.

This clonotype was seen only a few times. The chain employs TRBV7-2 and TRBJ2-3; 14 bases match TRBD2. This CDR3 contains 17 residues. Per the germline V gene, CDR1 is SGHTA and CDR2 is FQGNSA. The junction had 4 bases not matched to a gene; V was cut back by 1 base and J by 4 bases. The CDR3 region is CASSLVVGLAGADTQYF. In DNA form, the CDR3 reads TGTGCCAGCAGCTTAGTAGTGGGACTAGCGGGAGCAGATACGCAGTATTTT.

This clonotype showed up just a few times. The V and J genes are TRBV5-6 and TRBJ2-5; D unclear. CDR1 SGHDT and CDR2 YYEEEE come from the germline V gene. The length of the CDR3 is 13 residues. Deletions cut 1 base from V and 4 bases from J, with 8 bases between. CDR3 residues: CASSLTMGETQYF. CDR3 DNA sequence: TGTGCCAGCAGCTTGACAATGGGAGAGACCCAGTACTTC. Combining the CDR3 with reference TRBV5-6 and TRBJ2-5 gives the whole variable domain DAGVTQSPTHLIKTRGQQVTLRCSPKSGHDTVSWYQQALGQGPQFIFQYYEEEERQRGNFPDRFSGHQFPNYSSELNVNALLLGDSALYLCASSLTMGETQYFGPGTRLLVL.

In this sample, this clonotype turned up a few times. The chain is built from TRBV3-1 and TRBJ2-5; D is possibly TRBD1 or TRBD2 (5 bases each). CDR3 length: 16 amino acids. Germline loops: CDR1 LGHDT, CDR2 YNNKEL (reference sequence). V lost 1 base and J 3 bases, leaving 15 bases between the germline ends. The CDR3 is CASSQVIGTSKETQYF. CDR3 DNA sequence: TGTGCCAGCAGCCAAGTTATCGGGACGTCTAAAGAGACCCAGTACTTC.

The chain employs TRBV12-3 or TRBV12-4 and TRBJ2-7, with a possible D match to TRBD2 (5 bases). Trimming pared 7 bases from V and 2 bases from J, leaving 15 bases between. The CDR3 length is 14 residues. The CDR3 sequence is CASTVGRRPYEQYF. CDR3 nucleotides: TGTGCCAGCACCGTCGGGCGGAGGCCCTACGAGCAGTACTTC.

V usage is TRBV7-2 and J usage is TRBJ2-1; 11 bases map to TRBD2. The trim removed 1 base at V and 9 bases at J, leaving 8 bases unmatched. The CDR3 consists of 16 residues. Germline V lookup: CDR1 SGHTA, CDR2 FQGNSA. CDR3 in DNA: TGTGCCAGCAGCTTAGGTTGGCTAGCGGGAGGAACTGAGCAGTTCTTC. It yields the protein CASSLGWLAGGTEQFF.

This clonotype has just a few counts. This sequence joins TRBV12-3 or TRBV12-4 and TRBJ2-2; the D gene is possibly TRBD1 (6 bases). The CDR3 has 14 residues. Trimming cost V 4 bases and J 6 bases, with 12 bases left between them. As DNA, the CDR3 is TGTGCCAGCAGTTCGACAGGAGACTCCGGGGAGCTGTTTTTT. Amino acid sequence: CASSSTGDSGELFF.

The gene calls are TRBV7-9 and TRBJ2-1; 11 bases are shared with TRBD2. The CDR3 extends over 15 amino acids. Germline CDR1 and CDR2: SEHNR and FQNEAQ (reference sequence). The J segment lost 8 bases and the V segment lost 5 bases, leaving 8 bases of the junction unmatched. The CDR3, as DNA: TGTGCCAGCAGCCAAGGGACTAGCGGAGCTGATGAGCAGTTCTTC. It yields the protein CASSQGTSGADEQFF.

This clonotype was counted a few times. The chain recombines TRBV7-2 with TRBJ2-5; 11 bases line up with TRBD2. The ends lost 5 bases at V and 6 bases at J; junction bases unmatched: 11. The CDR3 runs 16 residues. From germline, CDR1 is SGHTA and CDR2 FQGNSA. The CDR3: CASSQGLAGGRKTQYF. DNA of the CDR3: TGTGCCAGCAGCCAAGGGCTAGCGGGGGGCAGGAAGACCCAGTACTTC.

This clonotype has only a few counts. The chain carries TRBV5-1 and TRBJ2-3; 9 bases agree with TRBD2. Germline V gives CDR1 SGHRS, CDR2 YFSETQ. Losses at the gene ends were 4 bases for V and 2 bases for J; bases not matched to a gene: 5. The CDR3 length is 15 residues. Here the CDR3 reads CASSMASGATDTQYF. In nucleotides, the CDR3 is TGCGCCAGCAGCATGGCTAGCGGGGCCACAGATACGCAGTATTTT. The whole variable domain, remainder taken from reference TRBV5-1 and TRBJ2-3, is KAGVTQTPRYLIKTRGQQVTLSCSPISGHRSVSWYQQTPGQGLQFLFEYFSETQRNKGNFPGRFSGRQFSNSRSEMNVSTLELGDSALYLCASSMASGATDTQYFGPGTRLTVL.

There are a few counts of this clonotype. CDR3 sequence reads: CASSLAARGLNTEAFF. CDR3 in DNA: TGTGCCAGCAGCTTAGCCGCACGGGGCCTAAACACTGAAGCTTTCTTT. The V call is TRBV7-6, the J call TRBJ1-1; D is possibly TRBD1 (5 bases). The CDR3 runs to 16 residues. The V and J ends lost 0 bases and 2 bases respectively, with 13 bases between them. Germline CDR1 and CDR2: SGHVS and FNYEAQ.

The genes are TRBV7-3 and TRBJ2-1, with 7 nucleotides matching TRBD2. The CDR3 has 14 amino acids. V trimming: 4 bases; J trimming: 6 bases; junction bases outside the gene matches: 6. In germline, CDR1 is SGHTA, CDR2 FQGTGA. Written as DNA, the CDR3 is TGTGCCAGCAGCTCAAGAGGACTAGGCAATGAGCAGTTCTTC. It is translated as CASSSRGLGNEQFF.

This clonotype was counted between two and nine times. The chain is built from TRBV2 and TRBJ2-5; the match to TRBD1 covers 8 bases. The CDR3 has 15 residues. Trimming took 3 bases from V and 5 from J; bases not matched to a gene: 8. Germline lookup yields CDR1 SNHLY and CDR2 FYNNEI. CDR3 sequence reads: CASSDKTGVRETQYF. The CDR3 bases are TGTGCCAGCAGTGATAAGACAGGGGTCCGGGAGACCCAGTACTTC.

There are a few counts of this clonotype. The J gene is TRBJ1-1, the V gene TRBV3-1; D possibly corresponds to TRBD1 (6 bases). Germline values: CDR1 LGHDT, CDR2 YNNKEL (reference sequence). The V end lost 4 bases, the J end lost 0 bases, and 18 bases lay between the germline ends. CDR3 length: 17 residues. The CDR3 sequence is CASSPIVLGGMNTEAFF. The CDR3 DNA is TGTGCCAGCAGCCCGATAGTCCTTGGGGGCATGAACACTGAAGCTTTCTTT.

The rearrangement links TRBV11-3 to TRBJ1-6, with 10 bases matching TRBD1. J lost 4 bases, V lost 4 bases, and 7 bases had no gene match. Germline V gene data show CDR1 as SGHNT and CDR2 as YENEEA. There are 17 residues in the CDR3. The CDR3 sequence is CASSSGDRGRYNSPLHF. CDR3 DNA: TGTGCCAGCAGCTCGGGGGACAGGGGTCGTTATAATTCACCCCTCCACTTT.

In its sample, this clonotype was seen a few times. The rearrangement uses TRBV6-2 or TRBV6-3 and TRBJ2-1; 13 bases align to TRBD2. Germline-derived CDR1 and CDR2 are MNHEY and SVGEGT. The junction had 4 bases not matched to a gene; V was cut back by 3 bases and J by 5 bases. This CDR3 contains 16 residues. CDR3 DNA: TGTGCCAGCAGTTATCCGGGACTAGCGGGAAACAATGAGCAGTTCTTC. Protein: CASSYPGLAGNNEQFF.

The chain uses TRBV6-5 and TRBJ1-2; tentative D call: TRBD1 (6 bases). The CDR3 length is 12 residues. Between the trimmed V and J ends, which lost 6 bases and 8 bases, there was a span of 13 bases. Germline lookup yields CDR1 MNHEY and CDR2 SVGAGI. In nucleotides, the CDR3 is TGTGCCAGCAGGGGAACAGGGTTGGGCTACACCTTC. Its translation is CASRGTGLGYTF.

This clonotype was found a few times. The genes are TRBV24-1 and TRBJ2-3, with D perhaps TRBD2 (5 bases). Trimming stripped 5 bases from V and 3 bases from J, with 14 bases between. The V gene's germline CDR1 is KGHDR and CDR2 SFDVKD. This CDR3 is 15 amino acids long. CDR3 loop: CATSGVLGMTDTQYF. DNA of the CDR3: TGTGCCACCAGTGGGGTTCTCGGGATGACAGATACGCAGTATTTT.

This clonotype came up a few times. The rearrangement links TRBV5-1 to TRBJ2-3; 7 nucleotides agree with TRBD2. CDR1 and CDR2 (germline): SGHRS, YFSETQ. V was pared by 4 bases and J by 1 base, with 6 bases of the junction left unmatched. The CDR3 sequence is 15 residues long. The CDR3 region has the DNA TGCGCCAGCAGCGTCGAGCGGGGTGGCACAGATACGCAGTATTTT. Translating gives CASSVERGGTDTQYF.

This clonotype was counted only a few times. The chain's CDR3 is CSAREASGRSGELFF. The CDR3 nucleotides read TGCAGTGCTAGAGAGGCTAGCGGGAGATCCGGGGAGCTGTTTTTT. V and J are TRBV20-1 and TRBJ2-2, with 10 bases identical to TRBD2. Germline V gene sequence: CDR1 DFQATT, CDR2 SNEGSKA (reference sequence). V gave up 0 bases and J gave up 6 bases; unmatched junction bases: 4. The CDR3 sequence is 15 residues long.